Presented here are 22 T cell receptor beta chains from one specimen sequenced in a study of T-cell memory formation after mild COVID-19. TCRdb reanalysed the 5' RACE reads using MiXCR and keeps one entry per CDR3 protein. This sample has 140,000 or so distinct CDR3 sequences, with 11% to 15% found just once. The sequencing input was PBMCs or a T cell subset sorted from them (not recorded which). The receptor source for this set is an adult woman who had mild COVID-19 (a few samples of this study predate the infection). Cell type and time point are not known.

This chain connects TRBV12-3 or TRBV12-4 to TRBJ2-1; no clear D gene. The CDR3 has 15 residues. The ends were cut back, 6 bases at V and 2 bases at J, with 14 bases in the middle. The CDR3, as DNA: TGTGCCAGCAGGGCGACGGGCGCCGCCTACAATGAGCAGTTCTTC. As protein: CASRATGAAYNEQFF.

The chain employs TRBV5-5 and TRBJ1-1; D gene unclear. V lost 4 bases, J lost 4 bases, and 8 bases lay in between. The CDR3 sequence is 12 residues long. From germline, CDR1 is SGHKS and CDR2 YYEKEE (reference sequence). CDR3 loop: CASSVYVTEAFF. Here the CDR3 DNA reads TGTGCCAGCAGCGTATATGTCACTGAAGCTTTCTTT.

The V call is TRBV5-1, the J call TRBJ2-3; tentative D call: TRBD1 (6 bases). The CDR3 has 13 amino acids. Germline CDR1 reads SGHRS; CDR2 reads YFSETQ. V lost 3 bases and J lost 2, with 7 bases in between. The CDR3 sequence: CASSYRVTDTQYF. CDR3 in DNA: TGCGCCAGCAGCTACAGGGTCACAGATACGCAGTATTTT.

This clonotype was counted only a few times. The J gene is TRBJ2-3, the V gene TRBV15, with 10 bases fitting TRBD2. The germline V gene has CDR1 LNHNV and CDR2 YYDKDF (reference sequence). The CDR3 extends over 16 amino acids. Losses at the gene ends were 2 bases for V and 3 bases for J; bases not matched to a gene: 5. CDR3 residues: CATSRKRGGLTDTQYF. CDR3 sequence (DNA): TGTGCCACCAGCAGAAAGCGGGGGGGCCTTACAGATACGCAGTATTTT.

V usage is TRBV29-1 and J usage is TRBJ2-1; the D is unclear. The V end lost 1 base, the J end lost 7 bases, and 14 bases lay between the germline ends. Germline V lookup: CDR1 SQVTM, CDR2 ANQGSEA. The CDR3 is made up of 14 amino acids. CDR3 residues: CSVEGKDARNEQFF. The CDR3 nucleotides read TGCAGCGTTGAAGGGAAGGACGCACGGAATGAGCAGTTCTTC.

This clonotype was seen more than once but under ten times. The rearrangement uses TRBV7-2 and TRBJ2-1; a possible D gene is TRBD2 (6 bases). Germline CDR1 is SGHTA and CDR2 is FQGNSA. The germline V and J ends were trimmed by 2 bases and 8 bases, with 22 bases remaining between them. The CDR3 runs 17 residues. CDR3: CASSLIWVAGMRDEQFF. The CDR3 region has the DNA TGTGCCAGCAGCTTAATTTGGGTGGCGGGAATGAGGGATGAGCAGTTCTTC.

This clonotype has a handful of counts. The rearrangement uses TRBV4-1 and TRBJ1-5; D possibly corresponds to TRBD1 (6 bases). Deletions cut 0 bases from V and 4 bases from J, with 10 bases between. The CDR3 length is 15 residues. From germline, CDR1 is MGHRA and CDR2 YSYEKL. CDR3 sequence: CASSQDKGGNQPQHF. For the CDR3, the DNA is TGCGCCAGCAGCCAAGATAAAGGGGGGAATCAGCCCCAGCATTTT.

This clonotype was found many times. The chain has TRBV7-6 and TRBJ1-1, with a weak D call TRBD1 (6 bases). The CDR3 runs 15 residues. CDR1 and CDR2 from the germline V gene are SGHVS and FNYEAQ. Between the trimmed V and J ends, which lost 2 bases and 1 base, there was a span of 11 bases. CDR3 sequence reads: CASSLYRDENTEAFF. In DNA form, the CDR3 reads TGTGCCAGCAGCTTATACAGGGACGAGAACACTGAAGCTTTCTTT.

The chain uses TRBV27 and TRBJ1-1, with TRBD1 matching 8 bases. The CDR3 covers 13 residues. CDR1 is MNHEY and CDR2 is SMNVEV in the germline V gene (reference sequence). The junction had 5 bases not matched to a gene; V was cut back by 3 bases and J by 8 bases. The CDR3 is CASSFPTGGEAFF. In DNA form, the CDR3 reads TGTGCCAGCAGTTTCCCTACAGGGGGAGAAGCTTTCTTT.

The chain combines TRBV5-1 with TRBJ2-3; D could derive from TRBD1 or TRBD2 (7 bases each). Germline V lookup: CDR1 SGHRS, CDR2 YFSETQ. Trimming stripped 7 bases from V and 1 base from J, with 22 bases between. This CDR3 spans 17 amino acids. Here the CDR3 reads CASSQVGGGLGTDTQYF. The CDR3 DNA follows: TGCGCCAGCTCCCAAGTAGGGGGCGGACTAGGCACAGATACGCAGTATTTT.

This clonotype was observed a few times. V is TRBV4-3 and J is TRBJ2-1; TRBD2 aligns across 12 bases. CDR1 and CDR2 (germline): LGHNA, YSLEER. With 8 bases clipped from V and 6 bases from J, the junction kept 8 bases outside the gene matches. CDR3 length: 15 residues. The CDR3 DNA sequence: TGCGCCAGCTCCCAAACTAGCGGGGGGATCAATGAGCAGTTCTTC. Its translation: CASSQTSGGINEQFF.

The sample holds a few counts of this clonotype. The chain links TRBV7-6 to TRBJ2-5, with D perhaps assigned TRBD1 or TRBD2 (7 bases each). Trimming removed 4 bases at V and 1 base at J, with 19 bases between. The CDR3 runs to 17 residues. Germline CDR1 reads SGHVS; CDR2 reads FNYEAQ. The CDR3 sequence is CASSSLAGGAPQETQYF. As DNA, the CDR3 is TGTGCCAGCAGCTCACTAGCAGGGGGGGCCCCCCAAGAGACCCAGTACTTC.

This clonotype was picked up a small number of times. The chain employs TRBV13 and TRBJ2-2; tentative D call: TRBD2 (6 bases). The V end was cut by 6 bases, the J end by 6 bases, with 14 bases between. Germline values: CDR1 PRHDT, CDR2 FYEKMQ (reference sequence). This CDR3 has 14 amino acids. Here the CDR3 reads CASRLRGYAGELFF. CDR3 sequence (DNA): TGTGCCAGCAGACTACGGGGGTACGCCGGGGAGCTGTTTTTT.

The chain links TRBV20-1 to TRBJ1-5; 11 bases map to TRBD1. Germline CDR1 is DFQATT and CDR2 is SNEGSKA (reference sequence). The V gene end was trimmed by 2 bases and the J gene end by 2 bases; junction bases not matched to a gene: 11. The CDR3 has 18 residues. This chain's CDR3 is CSARIPGQGVAGNQPQHF. The CDR3 bases are TGCAGTGCTAGAATCCCGGGACAGGGGGTGGCGGGCAATCAGCCCCAGCATTTT.

The rearrangement uses TRBV5-6 and TRBJ2-2; 8 positions agree with TRBD1. Losses at the gene ends were 4 bases for V and 6 bases for J; bases not matched to a gene: 8. This CDR3 has 15 amino acids. Germline loops: CDR1 SGHDT, CDR2 YYEEEE. The CDR3 nucleotides are TGTGCCAGCAGCGGGGACAGGTTAAGAGCCGGGGAGCTGTTTTTT. It specifies CASSGDRLRAGELFF.

The J gene is TRBJ1-1, the V gene TRBV5-1; D uncertain. This CDR3 contains 14 residues. The V end was cut by 4 bases, the J end by 3 bases, with 13 bases between. Germline-derived CDR1 and CDR2 are SGHRS and YFSETQ. CDR3 sequence reads: CASSLTDTYTEAFF. As DNA, the CDR3 is TGCGCCAGCAGCCTAACAGACACTTACACTGAAGCTTTCTTT.

This rearrangement joins TRBV20-1 to TRBJ2-1; 9 bases map to TRBD2. The CDR3 contains 16 residues. V was pared by 0 bases and J by 8 bases, with 11 bases of the junction left unmatched. CDR1 and CDR2 from the germline V gene are DFQATT and SNEGSKA (reference sequence). CDR3 in amino acids: CSARDKASGVWDEQFF. Here the CDR3 DNA reads TGCAGTGCTAGAGATAAGGCTAGCGGGGTGTGGGATGAGCAGTTCTTC.

The sample holds a few counts of this clonotype. The genes are TRBV7-9 and TRBJ2-1; possibly TRBD1 or TRBD2 for D (7 bases each). V shed 5 bases and J shed 5 bases, with 16 bases lying between them. This CDR3 comprises 15 residues. Germline values: CDR1 SEHNR, CDR2 FQNEAQ (reference sequence). The CDR3 DNA sequence: TGTGCCAGCAGCCCTCTCAGGGGGGGTCACAATGAGCAGTTCTTC. This gives the protein CASSPLRGGHNEQFF.

This clonotype is judged medium-sized. The chain couples TRBV20-1 to TRBJ2-7; 8 bases are shared with TRBD1. The CDR3 is 14 amino acids. Looked up from germline, CDR1 is DFQATT and CDR2 is SNEGSKA (reference sequence). The ends lost 5 bases at V and 3 bases at J; junction bases unmatched: 9. For the CDR3, the DNA is TGCAGTGCTGAAGACTGGACAGGGAGCTACGAGCAGTACTTC. Its protein product is CSAEDWTGSYEQYF.

The chain couples TRBV6-5 to TRBJ2-2; 7 nucleotides line up with TRBD2. There are 14 residues in the CDR3. Germline CDR1 MNHEY, CDR2 SVGAGI. V was pared by 0 bases and J by 6 bases, with 1 base of the junction left unmatched. The CDR3 DNA reads as TGTGCCAGCAGTTACTCGCGGGGGTCCGGGGAGCTGTTTTTT. Its translation is CASSYSRGSGELFF.

In DNA, the CDR3 is TGTGCCAGCAGCTTGCCAGGGTTGTTAGATACGCAGTATTTT. Its protein product is CASSLPGLLDTQYF. V and J are TRBV13 and TRBJ2-3, with a possible D match to TRBD1 (5 bases). Germline V gives CDR1 PRHDT, CDR2 FYEKMQ (reference sequence). V was trimmed by 3 bases and J by 5 bases, leaving 12 bases between them. CDR3 length: 14 amino acids.

The genes are TRBV27 and TRBJ2-3; the D is unclear. The germline V gene has CDR1 MNHEY and CDR2 SMNVEV (reference sequence). V lost 0 bases to trimming and J lost 1 base, with 11 bases between them. The CDR3 spans 16 residues. CDR3 sequence (DNA): TGTGCCAGCAGTTTATCGACCCAGGCCGGCACAGATACGCAGTATTTT. Its translation: CASSLSTQAGTDTQYF.